A single sample gave rise to the 18 T cell receptor beta chains below, sequenced in a study of cytomegalovirus exposure and HLA in healthy donors. PCR was performed using 60 Vbeta and 13 Jbeta primers. This table comes from immunoSEQ multiplex PCR, and its TCRdb copy is limited to in-frame clones, with some not included. The sample consists of over 75,000 clones, 84% of them appearing once. Sequenced material: PBMCs. These receptors were obtained from a woman under 30 in good health and CMV-seropositive.

This sequence joins TRBV5-6 and TRBJ2-7; TRBD2 matches 8 bases. The CDR3 length is 14 residues. Losses at the gene ends were 1 base for V and 4 bases for J; bases not matched to a gene: 4. Germline loops: CDR1 SGHDT, CDR2 YYEEEE. In DNA form, the CDR3 reads TGTGCCAGCAGCTTGCGGGGGGGCGGGTACGAGCAGTACTTC. Translating gives CASSLRGGGYEQYF.

V gene TRBV18 combines with J gene TRBJ2-7, with D possibly matching TRBD2 (5 bases). Trimming took 4 bases from V and 4 from J, leaving 8 bases between them. The CDR3 has 12 residues. From germline, CDR1 is KGHSH and CDR2 LQKENI. The CDR3 protein is CASSHRLYEQYF. The CDR3 DNA is TGTGCCAGCTCACACCGACTATACGAGCAGTACTTC.

This chain joins TRBV7-6 and TRBJ2-5; TRBD2 aligns across 9 bases. Germline CDR1 is SGHVS and CDR2 is FNYEAQ. The J segment lost 5 bases and the V segment lost 4 bases, leaving 11 bases of the junction unmatched. CDR3 length equals 16 residues. The CDR3 region has the DNA TGTGCCAGCAGCTCGAAACTAGCGGGTCGTCAGGAGACCCAGTACTTC. Translated: CASSSKLAGRQETQYF.

The chain employs TRBV14 and TRBJ1-2; D is unresolved. This CDR3 has 13 amino acids. Germline V lookup: CDR1 SGHDN, CDR2 FVKESK. Trimming removed 4 bases at V and 2 bases at J, with 8 bases between. CDR3 in DNA: TGTGCCAGCAGCCCCCAGGAAAACTATGGCTACACCTTC. Its protein is CASSPQENYGYTF. The entire variable domain, with the rest obtained from reference TRBV14 and TRBJ1-2, is as follows: EAGVTQFPSHSVIEKGQTVTLRCDPISGHDNLYWYRRVMGKEIKFLLHFVKESKQDESGMPNNRFLAERTGGTYSTLKVQPAELEDSGVYFCASSPQENYGYTFGSGTRLTVV.

This chain connects TRBV6-1 to TRBJ1-5, with 8 bases identical to TRBD1. V was clipped by 1 base and J by 3 bases; unmatched bases: 14. The germline gives CDR1 MNHNS, CDR2 SASEGT. This CDR3 spans 19 amino acids. The CDR3 nucleotides are TGTGCCAGCAGTGAAGAAAGGACAGGGTTCCAACTTCTCAATCAGCCCCAGCATTTT. Translating it yields CASSEERTGFQLLNQPQHF.

The chain carries TRBV27 and TRBJ2-3; D may be TRBD2 (5 bases). Germline-derived CDR1 and CDR2 are MNHEY and SMNVEV (reference sequence). This CDR3 spans 14 amino acids. V gave up 7 bases and J gave up 1 base, with 12 bases separating them. CDR3 amino acids: CASTRTRGTDTQYF. The DNA for the CDR3 is TGTGCCAGCACTAGGACTCGGGGCACAGATACGCAGTATTTT.

V usage is TRBV5-6 and J usage is TRBJ1-3, with 10 positions matching TRBD1. Per germline, CDR1 SGHDT and CDR2 YYEEEE. This CDR3 region has 18 residues. Unmatched junction bases numbered 12, after V lost 4 bases and J lost 2 bases. The chain's CDR3 is CASSARGTGVRAGNTIYF. The CDR3 DNA reads as TGTGCCAGCAGCGCCAGAGGGACAGGGGTTAGAGCTGGAAACACCATATATTTT. Combining the CDR3 with reference TRBV5-6 and TRBJ1-3 gives the whole variable domain DAGVTQSPTHLIKTRGQQVTLRCSPKSGHDTVSWYQQALGQGPQFIFQYYEEEERQRGNFPDRFSGHQFPNYSSELNVNALLLGDSALYLCASSARGTGVRAGNTIYFGEGSWLTVV.

This chain uses TRBV6-5 with TRBJ2-1, with 11 bases that match TRBD1. V trimming: 6 bases; J trimming: 7 bases; junction bases outside the gene matches: 8. The germline gives CDR1 MNHEY, CDR2 SVGAGI. The CDR3 contains 15 residues. Here the CDR3 DNA reads TGTGCCAGCAGCAACCCGGGACAGGGGGTAAATGAGCAGTTCTTC. The encoded protein is CASSNPGQGVNEQFF.

This clone has only a few counts. The genes are TRBV5-1 and TRBJ2-7, with D uncertain. V was trimmed by 0 bases and J by 5 bases, leaving 6 bases between them. Germline V gene data show CDR1 as SGHRS and CDR2 as YFSETQ. The CDR3 contains 12 residues. The CDR3 sequence: CASSLGQNEQYF. The CDR3 coding sequence is TGCGCCAGCAGCTTGGGGCAGAACGAGCAGTACTTC.

The chain recombines TRBV6-1 with TRBJ2-7; 11 bases line up with TRBD2. The CDR3 contains 17 residues. Trimming cost V 2 bases and J 3 bases; bases outside gene matches: 9. The germline V gene has CDR1 MNHNS and CDR2 SASEGT. Here the CDR3 DNA reads TGTGCCAGCAGTGAACCTCTTCTAGCGGGAGGACACTACGAGCAGTACTTC. Translation gives CASSEPLLAGGHYEQYF.

The V call is TRBV25-1, the J call TRBJ2-1; perhaps TRBD1 as D (5 bases). The CDR3 has 15 amino acids. In germline, CDR1 is MGHDK, CDR2 SYGVNS. With 2 bases removed from V and 4 bases from J, the gap between germline ends came to 12 bases. CDR3 sequence reads: CASSEDSGNYNEQFF. CDR3 in DNA: TGTGCCAGCAGTGAAGACAGTGGGAATTACAATGAGCAGTTCTTC.

This clone was recorded a few times. This chain connects TRBV27 to TRBJ2-7, with a weak D call TRBD2 (5 bases). Deletions cut 3 bases from V and 4 bases from J, with 7 bases between. CDR3 length: 12 residues. CDR1 is MNHEY and CDR2 is SMNVEV in the germline V gene (reference sequence). The CDR3 reads CASSFRGYEQYF. DNA of the CDR3: TGTGCCAGCAGTTTTCGGGGATACGAGCAGTACTTC.

V and J are TRBV6-5 and TRBJ2-7; 8 bases match TRBD1. The CDR3 has 15 amino acids. Germline lookup yields CDR1 MNHEY and CDR2 SVGAGI. Trimming removed 5 bases from V and 3 bases from J; junction bases left unmatched: 9. CDR3 amino acids: CASSVGQGSIYEQYF. Here the CDR3 DNA reads TGTGCCAGCAGTGTCGGACAGGGATCGATCTACGAGCAGTACTTC.

The count of this clone is one. V usage is TRBV2 and J usage is TRBJ2-1, with TRBD1 as a possible D gene (5 bases). Trimming left V 4 bases short and J 2 bases short, with 12 bases between. Germline values: CDR1 SNHLY, CDR2 FYNNEI. The CDR3 is 15 amino acids. The CDR3 bases are TGTGCCAGCAGTGGGGGCGCCTATGCCTACAATGAGCAGTTCTTC. Translating gives CASSGGAYAYNEQFF.

This clone was detected once. The chain uses TRBV9 and TRBJ2-7; TRBD1 matches 9 bases. This CDR3 spans 14 amino acids. Per the germline V gene, CDR1 is SGDLS and CDR2 is YYNGEE. Losses at the gene ends were 4 bases for V and 4 bases for J; bases not matched to a gene: 6. DNA of the CDR3: TGTGCCAGCAGCCCTCAGGGACAGGGTTACGAGCAGTACTTC. Its protein is CASSPQGQGYEQYF.

This clone was detected only once. The J gene is TRBJ1-6, the V gene TRBV25-1, with 8 positions matching TRBD1. The CDR3 runs to 13 residues. Germline assignment: CDR1 MGHDK and CDR2 SYGVNS. The junction had 3 bases not matched to a gene; V was cut back by 7 bases and J by 7 bases. The CDR3 reads CASTGQGNSPLHF. The CDR3, as DNA: TGTGCCAGCACTGGACAGGGCAATTCACCCCTCCACTTT.

The sample holds one count of this clone. The chain couples TRBV7-8 to TRBJ2-6, with D unclear. The length of the CDR3 is 16 residues. V dropped 5 bases and J dropped 0 bases, with 11 bases sitting between them. Germline CDR1 is SGHVS and CDR2 is FQNEAQ. Written as DNA, the CDR3 is TGTGCCAGCAGCCGTGGGCCGAGCTCTGGGGCCAACGTCCTGACTTTC. Protein sequence: CASSRGPSSGANVLTF.

The V gene is TRBV2, the J gene TRBJ2-1; maybe TRBD2 (5 bases). The CDR3 runs to 13 residues. From germline, CDR1 is SNHLY and CDR2 FYNNEI. V was trimmed by 6 bases and J by 10 bases, leaving 16 bases between them. In DNA, the CDR3 is TGTGCCAGCAGAAACCCGCTCGGGGAGGAGCAGTTCTTC. Protein sequence: CASRNPLGEEQFF.